At least ten counts were recorded for the clone carrying this T cell receptor (beta chain). Thyroid surgery had not been preceded by any treatment in any patient. MiXCR reprocessed the PCR reads for TCRdb. In the table there are under 40,000 clones, over 15% of which are singletons. The data originate from a study of metastatic and nonmetastatic thyroid tumors. The overall study: Repertoires from blood and tumor or nodule tissue of malignant and benign thyroid patients were compared.

The CDR3 runs 18 residues. V lost 3 bases, J lost 5 bases, and 12 bases stayed unmatched. The germline gives CDR1 SGHAT, CDR2 FQNNGV. The TCR originated in a female donor with papillary thyroid cancer or a benign thyroid nodule (not recorded which). Some clones in this sample may be carry-over from other donors' samples. The chain combines TRBV11-2 with TRBJ2-1; 11 bases are shared with TRBD2. The sequenced material came from blood. CDR3 in amino acids: CASSFGKLLAGVDNEQFF. The DNA of the CDR3 is TGTGCCAGCAGCTTCGGTAAACTACTAGCGGGAGTTGACAATGAGCAGTTCTTC.